The rows below give T cell receptor beta chains drawn from one sample of a study of blood T cell repertoires in COVID-19. Clones were sequenced by immunoSEQ multiplex PCR, and TCRdb holds only the in-frame ones, with some missing. The sample shows 250,000 or so clones, roughly 90% of them seen only once. Sequenced input: peripheral blood. The receptors stem from a woman aged 40 to 50 who had recovered from COVID-19. Both conserved end residues are part of each CDR3. Each record gives: J gene, clone size, D gene, V gene, CDR3 DNA, CDR3 protein. The D gene is left open where the match is weak. Clone sizes are given selectively: once, few, many, or a class where the clone is expanded.

j_call: TRBJ2-3; clone_size: -; d_call: TRBD1; v_call: TRBV5-1; cdr3_nt: TGCGCCAGCAGCCTCATTGGACAGGGAACAGATACGCAGTATTTT; cdr3_aa: CASSLIGQGTDTQYF
j_call: TRBJ1-1; clone_size: -; d_call: TRBD1; v_call: TRBV18; cdr3_nt: TGTGCCAGCTCACCCACGACAGGGGGCTCTGAAGCTTTCTTT; cdr3_aa: CASSPTTGGSEAFF
j_call: TRBJ1-6; clone_size: few; d_call: TRBD1; v_call: TRBV27; cdr3_nt: TGTGCCAGCAGTCATCCCTCAGGGACAGGCGGTTCACCCCTCCACTTT; cdr3_aa: CASSHPSGTGGSPLHF
j_call: TRBJ1-1; clone_size: -; d_call: TRBD1; v_call: TRBV11-2; cdr3_nt: TGTGCCAGCAGCTTATCGACAGGGGGCACTGAAGCTTTCTTT; cdr3_aa: CASSLSTGGTEAFF
j_call: TRBJ1-2; clone_size: -; d_call: -; v_call: TRBV19; cdr3_nt: TGTGCCAGTAGTATGACAGTCAAGGACTATGGCTACACCTTC; cdr3_aa: CASSMTVKDYGYTF
j_call: TRBJ2-1; clone_size: -; d_call: -; v_call: TRBV12-3/TRBV12-4; cdr3_nt: TGTGCCAGCAGCGCCACGGGACTTGGGCAGTTCTTC; cdr3_aa: CASSATGLGQFF
j_call: TRBJ2-1; clone_size: -; d_call: TRBD2; v_call: TRBV5-1; cdr3_nt: TGCGCCAGCAGCTTGAGGGGACTAGACAATGAGCAGTTCTTC; cdr3_aa: CASSLRGLDNEQFF
j_call: TRBJ2-2; clone_size: -; d_call: -; v_call: TRBV5-1; cdr3_nt: TGCGCCAGCAGCCCGCTTCCACGGTCGGACACCGGGGAGCTGTTTTTT; cdr3_aa: CASSPLPRSDTGELFF
j_call: TRBJ1-2; clone_size: -; d_call: -; v_call: TRBV14; cdr3_nt: TGTGCCAGCAGCCGAGGGATCGCCACTAACTATGGCTACACCTTC; cdr3_aa: CASSRGIATNYGYTF
j_call: TRBJ2-2; clone_size: many; d_call: -; v_call: TRBV11-2; cdr3_nt: TGTGCCAGCAGCTTAGGGGCCCTGGGGGAGCTGTTTTTT; cdr3_aa: CASSLGALGELFF
j_call: TRBJ2-2; clone_size: -; d_call: -; v_call: TRBV7-9; cdr3_nt: TGTGCCAGCAGCCCAAACACCGGGGAGCTGTTTTTT; cdr3_aa: CASSPNTGELFF
j_call: TRBJ2-5; clone_size: -; d_call: TRBD1; v_call: TRBV5-6; cdr3_nt: TGTGCCAGCAGCCGTAGGGACAGGCAAGAGACCCAGTACTTC; cdr3_aa: CASSRRDRQETQYF
j_call: TRBJ1-2; clone_size: -; d_call: -; v_call: TRBV7-8; cdr3_nt: TGTGCCAGCAGCTTAGGTGGGGCGGGCTACACCTTC; cdr3_aa: CASSLGGAGYTF
j_call: TRBJ2-7; clone_size: -; d_call: TRBD1; v_call: TRBV10-3; cdr3_nt: TGTGCCATCAGTGAGGGCCAGGGGGCAGCGTACGAGCAGTACTTC; cdr3_aa: CAISEGQGAAYEQYF
j_call: TRBJ2-7; clone_size: -; d_call: TRBD1; v_call: TRBV5-1; cdr3_nt: TGCGCCTCCCCCCCCGGGGGACAGGGGGTGAAGTACTTC; cdr3_aa: CASPPGGQGVKYF
j_call: TRBJ1-5; clone_size: -; d_call: -; v_call: TRBV7-9; cdr3_nt: TGTGCCAGCAGCTTAGAAGGACATCCCCAGCATTTT; cdr3_aa: CASSLEGHPQHF
j_call: TRBJ2-1; clone_size: -; d_call: TRBD1; v_call: TRBV19; cdr3_nt: TGTGCCAGTAGCGTCGACAGGGGGCAAGTAAATGAGCAGTTCTTC; cdr3_aa: CASSVDRGQVNEQFF
j_call: TRBJ2-5; clone_size: once; d_call: TRBD2; v_call: TRBV5-1; cdr3_nt: TGCGCCAGCAGCTTGATGTCTAGCGGGAGGGGAGGGGAGACCCAGTACTTC; cdr3_aa: CASSLMSSGRGGETQYF
j_call: TRBJ2-1; clone_size: -; d_call: TRBD1; v_call: TRBV7-3; cdr3_nt: TGTGCCAGCAGAGCCGGGACAGGGGCCAATGAGCAGTTCTTC; cdr3_aa: CASRAGTGANEQFF
j_call: TRBJ2-1; clone_size: -; d_call: -; v_call: TRBV28; cdr3_nt: TGTGCCAGCAGCTTAACTATAGCGACCTACAATGAGCAGTTCTTC; cdr3_aa: CASSLTIATYNEQFF